This T cell receptor (beta chain) was captured by sequencing in a study of blood T cell repertoires in COVID-19. A single count supports this clone. CDR3 length equals 15 residues. Trimming left V 6 bases short and J 4 bases short, with 18 bases between. Germline CDR1 reads MDHEN; CDR2 reads SYDVKM. Clones were read by immunoSEQ multiplex PCR, and TCRdb kept only the in-frame ones, dropping some. Of about 260,000 clones listed, 88% are singletons. The material sequenced was PBMCs or T cells enriched from blood (not recorded which). The genes are TRBV28 and TRBJ2-5, with D tentatively TRBD1 (6 bases). The sequence was obtained from a woman in her 50s who had recovered from COVID-19. The CDR3 DNA reads as TGTGCCAGCAGCGGACAGCCTCTCGGAGGAGAGACCCAGTACTTC. Its translation: CASSGQPLGGETQYF. The whole variable domain, filled in from reference TRBV28 and TRBJ2-5, reads DVKVTQSSRYLVKRTGEKVFLECVQDMDHENMFWYRQDPGLGLRLIYFSYDVKMKEKGDIPEGYSVSREKKERFSLILESASTNQTSMYLCASSGQPLGGETQYFGPGTRLLVL.